This T cell receptor (beta chain) originates from a study of blood T cells in healthy people across ages. Concerning this clonotype: Its target is unknown.

The authors ran a second PCR of roughly 7 to 11 cycles using a sample-barcoded 5' primer and a J-beta primer mix. From the 5' RACE reads, TCRdb called clonotypes with MiXCR, one entry per CDR3 protein. The sample comprises more than 500,000 distinct CDR3 sequences, approximately 26% of which are singletons, and approximately 3.5% rests with the top ten. Points from the study as a whole: PBMCs that were unsorted prevented a conclusive naive versus antigen-experienced comparison.

Germline CDR1 and CDR2: MNHEY and SVGAGI. The CDR3 covers 18 residues. These data were also filed under a second study, of T cells of mothers and their children.

The sample consisted of blood. The rearrangement links TRBV6-5 to TRBJ2-5; 9 positions agree with TRBD2. The J call may be in error: the DNA end matches TRBJ2-1 better. The TCR was taken from a boy aged 2 to 10 in good health. The CDR3 DNA sequence: TGTGCCAGCAGTTACTCGACCGGGGCGGGAGGGCCCCCTGGTGAGCAGTTCTTC. It specifies CASSYSTGAGGPPGEQFF.